This entry concerns a single TCR beta chain. This clone was detected only once. This clone's antigen is unknown. Nothing much larger sits one base from this clone, and base qualities are not available. Participants in the prospective study were enrolled through a virtual design, were aged roughly 18 to 100 years, and lived in about 25 United States geographic areas. In the prospective study, cohorts were assigned on the basis of participant-reported clinical history obtained from a screening survey and a study questionnaire. Recovered participants in ImmuneRACE Cohort 3 were defined as having two consecutive negative NP/OP PCR tests, clearance from a healthcare professional, or resolution of symptoms. In the prospective study, mobile phlebotomists collected whole blood, serum and a nasopharyngeal or oropharyngeal swab from each participant. Additional blood draws and questionnaires over an approximately 2-month period could optionally be provided by prospective study participants. Prospective study blood samples were shipped either frozen or at room temperature before DNA extraction.

The immunoSEQ Assay, a bias-controlled multiplex PCR, was used to amplify TCRbeta CDR3 regions from genomic DNA. For the original study's pipeline: The number of nucleated cells in each sample was estimated by amplification of reference gene primers within the assay. Sequence reads were collapsed and filtered to measure the absolute abundance of every unique TCRbeta CDR3 rearrangement. For each sample, productive Simpson clonality was calculated by taking the square root of Simpson's diversity index across productive rearrangements. The table was pulled from immuneACCESS by TCRdb, which kept in-frame rearrangements only. Such tables lose some clones; where checked, under half of the loss comes from unresolved V genes, and the rest has no known cause. That table gives V, J and clone size, and the DNA gave D and trimming. This sample gives 350,000 or so clones in total; more than 85% of them show up just once. Roughly 20% of the sample rests with the top ten.

This specimen belongs to a study of blood T cell repertoires in COVID-19 (dated by TCRdb to the early 2020s). Background on the whole study: Samples from collaborators originated in the United States, Italy and Spain and spanned both the acute and convalescent phases of COVID-19. The material from the prospective study consisted of cDNA or gDNA derived from T cells, B-cell-depleted T cells, or PBMCs. Deeply sampled blood TCRbeta repertoires from subjects exposed to, actively infected with, or recovered from COVID-19 were included in the dataset. The repertoires were released in a freely available public database intended as a resource for research on the immune response to SARS-CoV-2. Samples came from the ongoing ImmuneRACE study (first 160 participants) plus 1,254 subjects from 6 global collaborators. The sample metadata nearly always contained a de-identified subject ID, COVID-19 status, age in years and sex. Where HLA class I and class II types were available, the types were taken from metadata supplied by the sample provider, not from assay-based typing.

CDR1 and CDR2 (MDHEN, SYDVKM) derive from the germline V gene. From cysteine to phenylalanine, the CDR3 is 17 amino acids long. The only DNA kept is the CDR3, 51 bases in frame from the first base. Relative to germline, V is missing 4 bases and J is missing 4 bases, with 10 bases of the junction outside any gene match. The paper as a whole reports these results and caveats: The quantity of clinical and demographic metadata differed by source and by participant and was supplied without curation.

This receptor was identified in a young woman who had recovered from COVID-19. Recombination linked TRBV28 to TRBJ1-4, with TRBD1 identical over 9 junction bases. Source material: PBMCs or T cells enriched from blood (not recorded which). The bases are TGTGCCAGCAGTTCTCCCCGGGGGACAGGGATTAATGAAAAACTGTTTTTT. This gives the protein CASSSPRGTGINEKLFF.